The entry below gives a single TCR beta chain sequence along with its context. The data derive from a study of control samples from healthy donors and cancer patients. Sequenced by immunoSEQ multiplex PCR; TCRdb stores in-frame clones only, minus some. The sample includes about 120,000 clones, approximately 90% of them seen just once. Between the trimmed V and J ends, which lost 1 base and 8 bases, there was a span of 8 bases. This CDR3 has 12 residues. From germline, CDR1 is SGHAT and CDR2 FQNNGV. The chain employs TRBV11-2 and TRBJ1-1; D is ambiguous. This TCR was sampled from a woman between 70 and 85 years old in good health. Material for sequencing was blood. Here the CDR3 reads CASSLVLQEAFF. The CDR3 DNA sequence: TGTGCCAGCAGCTTAGTATTACAGGAAGCTTTCTTT.